This T cell receptor (beta chain) was captured by sequencing in a study of identical twins. Every sampled donor was Caucasian and healthy. From the 5' RACE reads, TCRdb called clonotypes with MiXCR, one entry per CDR3 protein. The table has about 280,000 distinct CDR3 sequences, approximately 8.5% seen once; the top ten hold around 2.1%. Trimming took off 4 bases at V and 7 bases at J, with 10 bases between the two ends. The CDR3 has 12 amino acids. Germline values: CDR1 MDHEN, CDR2 SYDVKM. The same data also contributed to another study, on yellow fever vaccine responses in identical twins.

Sequencing was done on a sample of memory (CD45RO+) T cells sorted from blood. The chain couples TRBV28 to TRBJ2-5, with D possibly matching TRBD2 (5 bases). The source of this sequence is a woman between 18 and 29 years old in good health. The CDR3 loop is CASSWEGRTQYF. The DNA of the CDR3 is TGTGCCAGCAGTTGGGAAGGGAGGACCCAGTACTTC.